Shown below are 13 T cell receptor beta chains from a single sample sequenced in a study of identical twins. TCRdb recomputed calls from the 5' RACE reads with MiXCR, one row per CDR3 protein. The data hold under 450,000 distinct CDR3 sequences, with approximately 18% observed a single time. The source material was naive T cells sorted from blood. These TCRs come from a man in his fifties or sixties in good health.

This clonotype appeared many times. This chain connects TRBV29-1 to TRBJ1-3; the D is unclear. V was shortened by 4 bases and J by 8 bases, with 15 bases between the two germline ends. The CDR3 runs 13 residues. Per germline, CDR1 SQVTM and CDR2 ANQGSEA. In DNA form, the CDR3 reads TGCAGCGTTGCGCGTACGCTAGAGGACACCATATATTTT. This encodes CSVARTLEDTIYF.

This clonotype was detected a few times. The gene calls are TRBV29-1 and TRBJ2-3, with D unclear. Germline V lookup: CDR1 SQVTM, CDR2 ANQGSEA. Trimming pared 7 bases from V and 5 bases from J, leaving 10 bases between. The CDR3 is made up of 11 amino acids. The CDR3 nucleotides read TGCAGCGGAGGAAAGGGAGATACGCAGTATTTT. This codes for CSGGKGDTQYF.

This clonotype came up many times. This chain joins TRBV25-1 and TRBJ1-6, with D perhaps matching TRBD1 (6 bases). The CDR3 extends over 16 amino acids. Germline lookup yields CDR1 MGHDK and CDR2 SYGVNS. Trimming took 1 base from V and 5 from J, leaving 12 bases between them. CDR3 DNA sequence: TGTGCCAGCAGTGAATCCGCGGGACACGATAATTCACCCCTCCACTTT. It encodes CASSESAGHDNSPLHF.

The chain carries TRBV28 and TRBJ1-6; no definite D call. Trimming removed 6 bases from V and 3 bases from J, with 9 bases in between. Germline CDR1 MDHEN, CDR2 SYDVKM. The CDR3 has 14 residues. In DNA form, the CDR3 reads TGTGCCAGCAGCCCGGGAGACTATAATTCACCCCTCCACTTT. Protein product: CASSPGDYNSPLHF. Combining the CDR3 with reference TRBV28 and TRBJ1-6 gives the whole variable domain DVKVTQSSRYLVKRTGEKVFLECVQDMDHENMFWYRQDPGLGLRLIYFSYDVKMKEKGDIPEGYSVSREKKERFSLILESASTNQTSMYLCASSPGDYNSPLHFGNGTRLTVT.

This clonotype appeared many times. The gene calls are TRBV29-1 and TRBJ2-7; 7 nucleotides line up with TRBD1. Germline assignment: CDR1 SQVTM and CDR2 ANQGSEA. The CDR3 runs to 12 residues. J lost 3 bases, V lost 4 bases, and 3 bases had no gene match. The CDR3 bases are TGCAGCGTTGTAGGGGGCTTCTACGAGCAGTACTTC. It specifies CSVVGGFYEQYF.

As regards this clonotype: A much larger clone is a single base away; this may be a read error. The chain carries TRBV5-1 and TRBJ2-5; 14 bases match TRBD2. The CDR3 is 18 residues long. Trimming cost V 2 bases and J 5 bases; bases outside gene matches: 11. Germline V CDR1 and CDR2: SGHRS, YFSETQ. The CDR3 spells CASSLLGLAGAVHETQYF. CDR3 in DNA: TGCGCCAGCAGCTTACTGGGACTAGCGGGAGCAGTCCACGAGACCCAGTACTTC. Variable domain in full (rest from reference TRBV5-1 and TRBJ2-5): KAGVTQTPRYLIKTRGQQVTLSCSPISGHRSVSWYQQTPGQGLQFLFEYFSETQRNKGNFPGRFSGRQFSNSRSEMNVSTLELGDSALYLCASSLLGLAGAVHETQYFGPGTRLLVL.

This clonotype has a handful of counts. V is TRBV28 and J is TRBJ2-1, with TRBD1 as a possible D gene (6 bases). Deletions cut 3 bases from V and 7 bases from J, with 13 bases between. The CDR3 runs to 14 residues. From germline, CDR1 is MDHEN and CDR2 SYDVKM. CDR3 nucleotide sequence: TGTGCCAGCAGTTTTCACGGACAGCTAAATGAGCAGTTCTTC. It specifies CASSFHGQLNEQFF.

The genes are TRBV10-3 and TRBJ1-3; D call uncertain. The CDR3 consists of 15 residues. The V gene's germline CDR1 is ENHRY and CDR2 SYGVKD. V lost 2 bases and J 1 base, leaving 9 bases between the germline ends. CDR3 amino acids: CAISEVARSGNTIYF. In DNA form, the CDR3 reads TGTGCCATCAGTGAGGTGGCTCGGTCTGGAAACACCATATATTTT.

The table lists this clonotype with many counts. The rearrangement joins TRBV6-1 to TRBJ2-3, with 9 bases fitting TRBD2. The CDR3 runs to 14 residues. With V trimmed by 6 bases and J by 1 base, 2 bases remained unmatched. Germline-derived CDR1 and CDR2 are MNHNS and SASEGT. CDR3 in DNA: TGTGCCAGCAGAGAGCGGGGGGGCACAGATACGCAGTATTTT. As protein: CASRERGGTDTQYF.

A few counts support this clonotype. The genes are TRBV12-3 or TRBV12-4 and TRBJ1-6; D unresolved. This CDR3 is 14 amino acids long. V dropped 8 bases and J dropped 2 bases, with 10 bases sitting between them. The CDR3 nucleotides are TGTGCCAGCTGGCAGTCGGCCTATAATTCACCCCTCCACTTT. It codes for CASWQSAYNSPLHF.

The sample holds many counts of this clonotype. J is TRBJ2-1 and V is TRBV6-1, with 9 bases lining up with TRBD1. V shed 6 bases and J 9 bases; nucleotides not matched to a gene: 12. The CDR3 totals 15 residues. Germline V gene lookup returns CDR1 MNHNS and CDR2 SASEGT. CDR3 amino acids: CASSRTGGAGGEQFF. The DNA of the CDR3 is TGTGCCAGCAGCCGTACAGGGGGCGCAGGGGGTGAGCAGTTCTTC.

This chain joins TRBV5-6 and TRBJ2-1; D not resolved. CDR1 and CDR2 (germline): SGHDT, YYEEEE. Trimming removed 4 bases at V and 4 bases at J, with 9 bases between. CDR3 size: 13 residues. The CDR3 DNA follows: TGTGCCAGCAGCGAGATCCCTTACAATGAGCAGTTCTTC. It yields the protein CASSEIPYNEQFF.

This clonotype was seen many times. The chain uses TRBV20-1 and TRBJ2-5; D not certain. CDR3 size: 12 residues. Trimming removed 1 base at V and 3 bases at J, with 6 bases between. Germline CDR1 DFQATT, CDR2 SNEGSKA (reference sequence). CDR3 coding DNA: TGCAGTGCTAGAGGGCTAGAAGAGACCCAGTACTTC. It is translated as CSARGLEETQYF.